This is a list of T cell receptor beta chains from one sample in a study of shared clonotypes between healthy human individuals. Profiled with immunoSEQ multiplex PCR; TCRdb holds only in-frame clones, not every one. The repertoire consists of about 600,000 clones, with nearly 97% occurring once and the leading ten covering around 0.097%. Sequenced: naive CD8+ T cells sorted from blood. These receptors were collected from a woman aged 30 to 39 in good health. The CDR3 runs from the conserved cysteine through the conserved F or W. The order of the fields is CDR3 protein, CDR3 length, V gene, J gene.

CDR3: CASSEDGSNYGYTF
length: 14
V: TRBV7-9
J: TRBJ1-2

CDR3: CASSQEVAGETYEQYF
length: 16
V: TRBV4-1
J: TRBJ2-7

CDR3: CASSVDEWGGGSTDTQYF
length: 18
V: TRBV9
J: TRBJ2-3

CDR3: CASSPTSVSTDTQYF
length: 15
V: TRBV21-1
J: TRBJ2-3

CDR3: CASSPSGSYEQYF
length: 13
V: TRBV27
J: TRBJ2-7

CDR3: CASRPVGDRTYEQYF
length: 15
V: TRBV27
J: TRBJ2-7

CDR3: CASSLARTYEQYF
length: 13
V: TRBV5-6
J: TRBJ2-7

CDR3: CASSPLDSTYEQYF
length: 14
V: TRBV19
J: TRBJ2-7

CDR3: CASSIDPDRDKETQYF
length: 16
V: TRBV19
J: TRBJ2-5

CDR3: CASSTTGDSNQPQHF
length: 15
V: TRBV19
J: TRBJ1-5

CDR3: CASSLASSGKGIVHEQYF
length: 18
V: TRBV5-1
J: TRBJ2-7

CDR3: CASRDQGYEQYF
length: 12
V: TRBV2
J: TRBJ2-7

CDR3: CASSPKGSWDTQYF
length: 14
V: TRBV6-5
J: TRBJ2-3

CDR3: CASSYQGVAYEQYF
length: 14
V: TRBV19
J: TRBJ2-7

CDR3: CASSPILAGYNEQFF
length: 15
V: TRBV11-2
J: TRBJ2-1

CDR3: CASSNRGLAGPKTGELFF
length: 18
V: TRBV28
J: TRBJ2-2

CDR3: CASSIGGEKLFF
length: 12
V: TRBV5-4
J: TRBJ1-4

CDR3: CASSLAYGGDTEAFF
length: 15
V: TRBV5-8
J: TRBJ1-1

CDR3: CATRTPSGEQFF
length: 12
V: TRBV7-9
J: TRBJ2-1

CDR3: CASSPRGVSETQYF
length: 14
V: TRBV28
J: TRBJ2-5

CDR3: CASSRPSGSQVNEQFF
length: 16
V: TRBV7-8
J: TRBJ2-1

CDR3: CASSLRQAPTYEQYF
length: 15
V: TRBV5-1
J: TRBJ2-7

CDR3: CAWSVQGFQAFF
length: 12
V: TRBV30
J: TRBJ1-1

CDR3: CASKGQGEQYF
length: 11
V: TRBV2
J: TRBJ2-7

CDR3: CASSIYVADTGELFF
length: 15
V: TRBV19
J: TRBJ2-2

CDR3: CASSLGLAEDNEQFF
length: 15
V: TRBV7-9
J: TRBJ2-1

CDR3: CASSQRAGPNQPQHF
length: 15
V: TRBV5-1
J: TRBJ1-5

CDR3: CASSRTPGARTEAFF
length: 15
V: TRBV28
J: TRBJ1-1

CDR3: CASSQVELAGSEQFF
length: 15
V: TRBV4-1
J: TRBJ2-1

CDR3: CASSLGPSSYNEQFF
length: 15
V: TRBV7-8
J: TRBJ2-1

CDR3: CASSFTSGRAGTQYF
length: 15
V: TRBV7-2
J: TRBJ2-5

CDR3: CASSLTGTPGEQYF
length: 14
V: TRBV5-1
J: TRBJ2-7

CDR3: CASSIGGLDPEAFF
length: 14
V: TRBV7-9
J: TRBJ1-1

CDR3: CASSLYAGGGEQYF
length: 14
V: TRBV28
J: TRBJ2-7

CDR3: CAISASTATRNEQFF
length: 15
V: TRBV10-3
J: TRBJ2-1

CDR3: CASSLELNTEAFF
length: 13
V: TRBV7-8
J: TRBJ1-1

CDR3: CASSFKSAGNTIYF
length: 14
V: TRBV28
J: TRBJ1-3

CDR3: CASSLSEQETQYF
length: 13
V: TRBV7-9
J: TRBJ2-5

CDR3: CASSPQKGLAATGELFF
length: 17
V: TRBV7-9
J: TRBJ2-2

CDR3: CASRGITGVEDQPQHF
length: 16
V: TRBV2
J: TRBJ1-5